This T cell receptor beta chain comes out of a study of blood T cell repertoires in COVID-19. Turning to the study itself: PBMCs, B-cell-depleted T cells, or T cells were the source of the cDNA or gDNA that made up the material.

Per the original methods: Reference gene primer amplification gave nucleated cell count estimates. Sequenced by immunoSEQ multiplex PCR; TCRdb stores in-frame clones only, minus some. V and J calls plus clone size are reproduced from that table; the DNA served to infer D and trimming. The repertoire includes a few hundred thousand clones, about nine tenths of them detected once, and about 3% sits in the top ten. The CDR3 has 16 amino acids. V lost 3 bases and J lost 0, with 12 bases in between. From germline, CDR1 is KGHSH and CDR2 LQKENI. This chain uses TRBV18 with TRBJ1-3; perhaps TRBD1 as D (6 bases). Material for sequencing was peripheral blood. This TCR was recovered from a woman aged 25 to 39 with active or convalescent COVID-19. CDR3 sequence reads: CASSPPNRASGNTIYF. CDR3 sequence (DNA): TGTGCCAGCTCACCCCCGAACAGGGCCTCTGGAAACACCATATATTTT.